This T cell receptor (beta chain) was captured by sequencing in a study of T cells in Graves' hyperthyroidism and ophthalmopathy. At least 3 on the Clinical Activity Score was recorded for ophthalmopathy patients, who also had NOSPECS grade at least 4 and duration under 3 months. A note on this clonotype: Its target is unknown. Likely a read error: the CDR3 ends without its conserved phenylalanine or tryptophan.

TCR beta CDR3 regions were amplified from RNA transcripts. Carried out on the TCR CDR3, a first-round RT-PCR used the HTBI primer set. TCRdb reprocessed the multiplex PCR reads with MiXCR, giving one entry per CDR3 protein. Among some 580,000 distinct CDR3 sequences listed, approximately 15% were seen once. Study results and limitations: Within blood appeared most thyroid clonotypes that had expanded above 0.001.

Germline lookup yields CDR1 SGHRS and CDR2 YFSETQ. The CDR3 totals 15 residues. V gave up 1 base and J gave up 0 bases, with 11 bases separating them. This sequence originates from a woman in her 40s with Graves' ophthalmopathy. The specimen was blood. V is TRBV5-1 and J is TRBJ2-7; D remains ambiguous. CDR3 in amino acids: CASSLKARSSYEQYS. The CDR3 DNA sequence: TGCGCCAGCAGCTTGAAGGCCCGAAGCTCCTACGAGCAGTACTCC.